This TCR beta chain was sequenced for a study of shared clonotypes between healthy human individuals. From germline, CDR1 is PRHDT and CDR2 FYEKMQ (reference sequence). The CDR3 contains 12 residues. Between the trimmed V and J ends, which lost 4 bases and 4 bases, there was a span of 5 bases. Donors had no recently reported acute infections or vaccinations and were HIV-negative. Replicate PCRs were loaded with approximately 300 ng DNA from unsorted PBMC, around 30,000 T cell genomes. It was on ten immunoSEQ deep assay plates that unsorted PBMC DNA was sequenced. In the source study's methods: Filtering differed since immunoSEQ provided only junctions, with no quality scores. Clones were sequenced by immunoSEQ multiplex PCR, and TCRdb holds only the in-frame ones, with some missing. Clone size and the V and J calls come from that table; the DNA yielded D and trimming. This sample has about 480,000 clones, with more than 65% found just once.

Material for sequencing was PBMCs. The chain uses TRBV13 and TRBJ1-3; D is unclear. This receptor was taken from a middle-aged woman in good health. Some clones in this sample may be carry-over from other donors' samples. The CDR3 here is CASSYTGNTIYF. The DNA for the CDR3 is TGTGCCAGCAGCTATACAGGAAACACCATATATTTT.